Listed below are T cell receptor beta chains from one sample, sequenced in a study of shared clonotypes between healthy human individuals. Profiling relied on immunoSEQ multiplex PCR, and the TCRdb table lists in-frame clones only, not all of them. The data contain 450,000 to 500,000 clones, 70% to 80% of them singletons. The sample comprised PBMCs. These receptors originate from a woman aged 40 to 50 in good health. Some clones in this sample may be carry-over from other donors' samples. The CDR3 runs from the conserved cysteine through the conserved F or W. Fields, in order: CDR3 length, clone size, V gene, D gene, J gene, CDR3 DNA, CDR3 protein. The D gene is left open where the match is weak. A row's size may be missing; if present it is once, few, many or a size class.

14	-	TRBV10-3	TRBD1	TRBJ2-7	TGTGCCATCAGTGTGACAGGGTATTCCTACGAGCAGTACTTC	CAISVTGYSYEQYF
16	-	TRBV4-3	-	TRBJ2-2	TGCGCCAGCAGCCACTCCGGGACACCCAACACCGGGGAGCTGTTTTTT	CASSHSGTPNTGELFF
15	-	TRBV7-8	-	TRBJ1-5	TGTGCCAGCAGCCCGGCCCCCCGGGGGAATCAGCCCCAGCATTTT	CASSPAPRGNQPQHF
13	-	TRBV6-5	TRBD1	TRBJ1-1	TGTGCCACCGGGACAGAAATTAACACTGAAGCTTTCTTT	CATGTEINTEAFF
14	few	TRBV29-1	TRBD2	TRBJ2-1	TGCAGCGTTCGAACTAGCGGGACTAACAATGAGCAGTTCTTC	CSVRTSGTNNEQFF
14	-	TRBV29-1	-	TRBJ1-1	TGCAGCGTCGCTGAGGCCCGAACGGGGACTGAAGCTTTCTTT	CSVAEARTGTEAFF
14	many	TRBV7-9	-	TRBJ1-1	TGTGCCAGCAGCTTAGGTCTGATGGGAGCTGAAGCTTTCTTT	CASSLGLMGAEAFF
14	-	TRBV7-2	TRBD1	TRBJ1-2	TGTGCCAGCAGCTCGTGGACAGGAGGAAAAGGCTACACCTTC	CASSSWTGGKGYTF
11	-	TRBV29-1	-	TRBJ2-5	TGCAGCGTTGTTGGGATGAAGACCCAGTACTTC	CSVVGMKTQYF
14	-	TRBV5-4	-	TRBJ2-7	TGTGCCAGCAGCTTGAACAGGGCCCCCTACGAGCAGTACTTC	CASSLNRAPYEQYF
13	-	TRBV7-3	-	TRBJ2-3	TGTGCCAGCAGCTTCATTAGCACAGATACGCAGTATTTT	CASSFISTDTQYF
16	once	TRBV4-1	-	TRBJ1-6	TGCGCCAGCAGCCAAGGTCGGGGCAACTATAATTCACCCCTCCACTTT	CASSQGRGNYNSPLHF
15	-	TRBV18	TRBD1	TRBJ1-5	TGTGCCAGCTCACCGACAGGGAGTGGCAATCAGCCCCAGCATTTT	CASSPTGSGNQPQHF
16	many	TRBV9	-	TRBJ2-4	TGTGCCAGCAGCCCCCGGGCGACATTAGCCAAAAACATTCAGTACTTC	CASSPRATLAKNIQYF
15	-	TRBV9	TRBD2	TRBJ2-1	TGTGCCAGCAGCCTCATCGGCGGGGGGTACAATGAGCAGTTCTTC	CASSLIGGGYNEQFF
15	-	TRBV7-9	TRBD1	TRBJ1-4	TGTGCCAGCAGCGCCCGGACAGGGGGAAATGAAAAACTGTTTTTT	CASSARTGGNEKLFF
13	-	TRBV27	-	TRBJ1-4	TGTGCCAGCAGCCTAGCAACTAATGAAAAACTGTTTTTT	CASSLATNEKLFF
16	-	TRBV28	-	TRBJ2-1	TGTGCCAGCAGTTTGGAAAGGGAGAACCCCTCCAATGAGCAGTTCTTC	CASSLERENPSNEQFF
12	-	TRBV28	-	TRBJ1-2	TGTGCCAGCAGTTTTTTCTACTATGGCTACACCTTC	CASSFFYYGYTF
15	-	TRBV25-1	-	TRBJ2-5	TGTGCCAGCAGTAAGGGACCGCCAGGCCAAGAGACCCAGTACTTC	CASSKGPPGQETQYF
17	-	TRBV15	TRBD1	TRBJ1-2	TGTGCCACCAGCAGAGATCGGCGGACAGGGGCGGACTATGGCTACACCTTC	CATSRDRRTGADYGYTF
13	-	TRBV4-1	-	TRBJ1-5	TGCGCCAGCAGCCAAGATCCAGGGCAGCCCCAGCATTTT	CASSQDPGQPQHF
13	-	TRBV29-1	-	TRBJ2-7	TGCAGCGTTGCGAGAGGCGGGCCCTACGAGCAGTACTTC	CSVARGGPYEQYF
15	-	TRBV7-8	TRBD2	TRBJ2-7	TGTGCCAGCAGCTTGAAGCGGGGCGAGGCCTACGAGCAGTACTTC	CASSLKRGEAYEQYF
15	-	TRBV7-8	TRBD1	TRBJ2-1	TGTGCCAGCAGCTTAGATCAGGGGGACTACAATGAGCAGTTCTTC	CASSLDQGDYNEQFF
14	-	TRBV29-1	-	TRBJ2-1	TGCAGCGTTGATCGACCGGGGACTGTAACCGAGCAGTTCTTC	CSVDRPGTVTEQFF
14	-	TRBV6-5	-	TRBJ2-1	TGTGCCAGCAGTTACGAGGGGCGGTACAATGAGCAGTTCTTC	CASSYEGRYNEQFF
14	-	TRBV6-1	TRBD1	TRBJ2-7	TGTGCCAGCAGTGGACAGGGATACTTCTACGAGCAGTACTTC	CASSGQGYFYEQYF
12	-	TRBV27	-	TRBJ1-1	TGTGCCAGCAGCTTCCAGGGTAGCGAGGCTTTCTTT	CASSFQGSEAFF
16	-	TRBV7-8	TRBD2	TRBJ2-1	TGTGCCAGCAGCTCCTACACTAGCGGATCCTACAATGAGCAGTTCTTC	CASSSYTSGSYNEQFF
13	-	TRBV7-3	-	TRBJ1-6	TGTGCCAGCAGCACCGCCGGGGATTCACCCCTCCACTTT	CASSTAGDSPLHF
14	-	TRBV7-9	-	TRBJ2-7	TGTGCCAGCAGGCCCCAAGACATTTCCTACGAGCAGTACTTC	CASRPQDISYEQYF